The clone carrying this T cell receptor beta chain turned up a few times. Its antigen is currently unknown. The source of the sample is a study of CD8 T cells in ankylosing spondylitis. Quantitative 5'-RACE with molecular barcodes produced the TCR beta libraries. TCRdb fed the 5' RACE reads into MiXCR, producing one record per CDR3 protein. The table records about 220,000 distinct CDR3 sequences, about 10% of them present only once. V lost 0 bases and J 9 bases, leaving 13 bases between the germline ends. The CDR3 is 14 residues long. Germline CDR1 SGHRS, CDR2 YFSETQ. Broader study findings: Disease-linked clones bore a CD8+ phenotype and were relatively rare in peripheral blood. Roughly eight highly homologous variants made up a TCR beta motif that seemed to typify ankylosing spondylitis blood. Past research had described some motif variants in reactive arthritis synovial fluid and blood.

Sequences were obtained from blood, either unsorted or a sorted T cell fraction (not recorded which). This chain joins TRBV5-1 and TRBJ2-1; D is possibly TRBD2 (6 bases). This receptor was taken from a male donor with ankylosing spondylitis or in good health (not recorded which). CDR3 sequence reads: CASSLGREGGEQFF. CDR3 coding DNA: TGCGCCAGCAGCTTGGGGCGAGAGGGAGGTGAGCAGTTCTTC.